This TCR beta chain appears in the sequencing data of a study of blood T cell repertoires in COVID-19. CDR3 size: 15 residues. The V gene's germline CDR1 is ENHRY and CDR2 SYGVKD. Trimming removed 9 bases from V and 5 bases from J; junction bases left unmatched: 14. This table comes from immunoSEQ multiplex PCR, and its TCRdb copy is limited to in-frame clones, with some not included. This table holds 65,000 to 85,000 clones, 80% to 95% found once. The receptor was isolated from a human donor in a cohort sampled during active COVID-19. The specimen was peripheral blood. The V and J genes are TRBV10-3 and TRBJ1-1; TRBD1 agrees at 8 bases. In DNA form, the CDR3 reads TGTGCCATTAGAGGCGGGGGACGGACAGGGACTGAAGCTTTCTTT. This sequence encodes CAIRGGGRTGTEAFF.